What follows is one TCR beta chain and its context. The data stem from a study of cytomegalovirus exposure and HLA in healthy donors. The table came from immunoSEQ multiplex PCR; TCRdb's copy has only in-frame clones and leaves some out. The table records 120,000 or so clones, 89% of them present only once. The germline CDR1 and CDR2 sequences are SEHNR and FQNEAQ (reference sequence). The CDR3 consists of 13 residues. Trimming removed 7 bases from V and 6 bases from J, with 15 bases in between. The source is a young woman in good health and CMV-seronegative. This chain uses TRBV7-9 with TRBJ1-2; weak D call: TRBD1 (5 bases). The sample was PBMCs. The CDR3 DNA follows: TGTGCCAGCACCCCCGCAGGGTTTGATGGCTACACCTTC. As protein: CASTPAGFDGYTF. The variable domain in full, completed from reference TRBV7-9 and TRBJ1-2, reads DTGVSQNPRHKITKRGQNVTFRCDPISEHNRLYWYRQTLGQGPEFLTYFQNEAQLEKSRLLSDRFSAERPKGSFSTLEIQRTEQGDSAMYLCASTPAGFDGYTFGSGTRLTVV.